This entry describes one T cell receptor beta chain. The data were taken from a study of blood T cell repertoires in COVID-19. Whole-study context: The cDNA or gDNA used as material had been derived from T cells, B-cell-depleted T cells, or PBMCs.

Profiling relied on immunoSEQ multiplex PCR, and the TCRdb table lists in-frame clones only, not all of them. The repertoire includes over 90,000 clones, roughly 87% of them detected once, and around 5% sits in the top ten. In Seattle, patients joined the study during active infection and were tracked longitudinally. The receptor comes from a woman aged 50 to 60 with COVID-19, enrolled during active disease. The sequenced sample was peripheral blood.

The CDR3 DNA reads TGTGCCAGCTCACCTGACAGGATCTCCTACAATGAGCAGTTCTTC. Its protein is CASSPDRISYNEQFF. The rearrangement joins TRBV18 to TRBJ2-1; D is perhaps TRBD1 (6 bases). From germline, CDR1 is KGHSH and CDR2 LQKENI. V lost 3 bases and J lost 0, with 9 bases in between. CDR3 length: 15 residues.